This record looks at one T cell receptor beta chain sequence and its context. This sample was taken from a study of T cell responses to AZD1222 COVID-19 vaccine. The CDR3 contains 13 residues. CDR1 and CDR2 from the germline V gene are MDHEN and SYDVKM. The V segment lost 7 bases and the J segment 5 bases; nucleotides outside the gene matches: 6. TCRdb's table, derived via immunoSEQ multiplex PCR, lists solely in-frame clones and lacks some. This table holds approximately 150,000 clones, 91% found once. The TCR was taken from an adult who received the MenACWY meningococcal vaccine as a control. This chain connects TRBV28 to TRBJ2-5, with TRBD1 identical over 8 bases. The sequences come from peripheral blood, collected 28 days after the second dose of the MenACWY control vaccine. The CDR3 nucleotides are TGTGCCAGCATAGCAGGGGGCTGGGAGACCCAGTACTTC. Translation: CASIAGGWETQYF. Using reference TRBV28 and TRBJ2-5 for the parts outside the CDR3, the full variable domain is DVKVTQSSRYLVKRTGEKVFLECVQDMDHENMFWYRQDPGLGLRLIYFSYDVKMKEKGDIPEGYSVSREKKERFSLILESASTNQTSMYLCASIAGGWETQYFGPGTRLLVL.